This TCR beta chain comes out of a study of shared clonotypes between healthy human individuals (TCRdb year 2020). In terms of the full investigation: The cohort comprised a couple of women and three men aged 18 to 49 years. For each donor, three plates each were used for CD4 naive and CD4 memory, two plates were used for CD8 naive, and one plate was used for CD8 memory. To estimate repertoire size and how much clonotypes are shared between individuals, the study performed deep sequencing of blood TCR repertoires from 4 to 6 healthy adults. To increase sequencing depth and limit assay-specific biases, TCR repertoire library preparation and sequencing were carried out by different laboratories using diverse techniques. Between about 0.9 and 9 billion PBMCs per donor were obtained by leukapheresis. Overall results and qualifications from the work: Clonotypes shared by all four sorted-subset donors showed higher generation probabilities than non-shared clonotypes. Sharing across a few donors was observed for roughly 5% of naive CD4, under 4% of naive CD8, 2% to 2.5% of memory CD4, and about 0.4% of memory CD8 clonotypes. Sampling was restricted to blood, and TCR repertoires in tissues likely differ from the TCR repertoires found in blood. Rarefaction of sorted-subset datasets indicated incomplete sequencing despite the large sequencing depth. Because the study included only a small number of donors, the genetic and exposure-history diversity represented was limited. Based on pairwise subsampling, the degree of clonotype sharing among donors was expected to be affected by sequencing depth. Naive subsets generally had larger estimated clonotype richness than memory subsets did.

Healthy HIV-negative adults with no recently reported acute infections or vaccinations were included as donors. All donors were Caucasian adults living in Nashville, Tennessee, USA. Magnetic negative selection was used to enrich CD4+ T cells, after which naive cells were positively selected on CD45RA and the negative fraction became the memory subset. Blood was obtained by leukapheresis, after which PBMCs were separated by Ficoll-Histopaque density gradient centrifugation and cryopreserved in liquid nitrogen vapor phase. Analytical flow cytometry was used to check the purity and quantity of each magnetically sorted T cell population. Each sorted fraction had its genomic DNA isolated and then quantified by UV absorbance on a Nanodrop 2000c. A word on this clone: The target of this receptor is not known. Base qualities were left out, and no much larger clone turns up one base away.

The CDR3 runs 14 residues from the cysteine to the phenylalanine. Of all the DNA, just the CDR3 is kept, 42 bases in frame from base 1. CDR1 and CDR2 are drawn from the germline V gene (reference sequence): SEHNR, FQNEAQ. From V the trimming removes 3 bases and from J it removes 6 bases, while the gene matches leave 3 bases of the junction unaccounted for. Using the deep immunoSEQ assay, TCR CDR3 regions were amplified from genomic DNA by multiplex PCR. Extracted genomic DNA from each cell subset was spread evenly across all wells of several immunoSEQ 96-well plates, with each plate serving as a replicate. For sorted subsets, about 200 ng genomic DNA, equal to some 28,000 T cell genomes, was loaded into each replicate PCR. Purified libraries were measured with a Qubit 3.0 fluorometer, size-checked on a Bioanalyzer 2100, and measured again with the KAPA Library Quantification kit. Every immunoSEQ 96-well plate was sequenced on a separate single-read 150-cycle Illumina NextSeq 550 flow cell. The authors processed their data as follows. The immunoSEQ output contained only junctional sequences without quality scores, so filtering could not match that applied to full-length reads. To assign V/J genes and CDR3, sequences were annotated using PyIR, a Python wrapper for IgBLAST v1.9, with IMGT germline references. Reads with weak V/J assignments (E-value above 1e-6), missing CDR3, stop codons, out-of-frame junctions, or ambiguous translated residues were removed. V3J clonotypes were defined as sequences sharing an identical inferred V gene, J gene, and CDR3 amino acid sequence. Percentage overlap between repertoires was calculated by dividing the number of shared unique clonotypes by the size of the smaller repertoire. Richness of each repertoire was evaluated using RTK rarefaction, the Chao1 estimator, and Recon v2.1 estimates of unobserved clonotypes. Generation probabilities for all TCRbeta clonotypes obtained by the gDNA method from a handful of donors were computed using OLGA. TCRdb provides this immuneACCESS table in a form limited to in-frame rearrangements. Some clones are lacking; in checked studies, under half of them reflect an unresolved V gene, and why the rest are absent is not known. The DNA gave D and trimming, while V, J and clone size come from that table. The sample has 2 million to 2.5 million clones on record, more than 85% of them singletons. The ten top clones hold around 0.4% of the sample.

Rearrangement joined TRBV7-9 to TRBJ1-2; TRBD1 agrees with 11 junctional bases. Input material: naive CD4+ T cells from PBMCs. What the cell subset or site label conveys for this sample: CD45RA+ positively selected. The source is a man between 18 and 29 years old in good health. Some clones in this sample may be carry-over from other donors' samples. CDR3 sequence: CASSFGQGANGYTF. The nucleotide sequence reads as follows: TGTGCCAGCAGCTTCGGACAGGGGGCTAATGGCTACACCTTC. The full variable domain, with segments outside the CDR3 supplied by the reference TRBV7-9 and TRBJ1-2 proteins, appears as DTGVSQNPRHKITKRGQNVTFRCDPISEHNRLYWYRQTLGQGPEFLTYFQNEAQLEKSRLLSDRFSAERPKGSFSTLEIQRTEQGDSAMYLCASSFGQGANGYTFGSGTRLTVV.